A selection of T cell receptor beta chains follows, all from one sample in a study of shared clonotypes between healthy human individuals. Sequencing was performed with immunoSEQ multiplex PCR; in TCRdb, only in-frame clones are kept and a portion is missing. Counted here are some 2.4 million clones, roughly 93% occurring once; the ten biggest clones make up approximately 0.36%. Sequenced input: naive CD4+ T cells from PBMCs. Receptor source: a man between 18 and 35 years old in good health. Some clones in this sample may be carry-over from other donors' samples. The CDR3 runs from the conserved cysteine through the conserved F or W. Fields, in order: clone size, D gene, J gene, V gene, CDR3 DNA, CDR3 protein. A D gene is named only where the DNA matches it firmly. The size field is filled for only some rows; it gives once, few, many or a size class.

clone_size: -
d_call: -
j_call: TRBJ2-7
v_call: TRBV5-3
cdr3_nt: TGTGCCAGAAGCTTCACAGGGAGGCGACACGTTTACGAGCAGTACTTC
cdr3_aa: CARSFTGRRHVYEQYF

clone_size: -
d_call: -
j_call: TRBJ2-5
v_call: TRBV15
cdr3_nt: TGTGCCACCAGCAGGTACAGGGCGGGGGAGACCCAGTACTTC
cdr3_aa: CATSRYRAGETQYF

clone_size: few
d_call: -
j_call: TRBJ1-1
v_call: TRBV11-1
cdr3_nt: TGTGCCAGCAGCTTAGTCTCCTGGGGGAACACTGAAGCTTTCTTT
cdr3_aa: CASSLVSWGNTEAFF

clone_size: -
d_call: -
j_call: TRBJ1-2
v_call: TRBV4-2
cdr3_nt: TGTGCCAGCAGCCAACTACAGGCTAACTATGGCTACACCTTC
cdr3_aa: CASSQLQANYGYTF

clone_size: -
d_call: -
j_call: TRBJ2-2
v_call: TRBV28
cdr3_nt: TGTGCCAGCAGACCCCTGGGAAGCACCGGGGAGCTGTTTTTT
cdr3_aa: CASRPLGSTGELFF

clone_size: -
d_call: TRBD1
j_call: TRBJ2-3
v_call: TRBV9
cdr3_nt: TGTGCCAGCAGCCAGACGGGACAGTTAGTCACAGATACGCAGTATTTT
cdr3_aa: CASSQTGQLVTDTQYF

clone_size: -
d_call: -
j_call: TRBJ2-3
v_call: TRBV27
cdr3_nt: TGTGCCAGCAGTCACGTATATAGACCGGGCCCTTCCACAGATACGCAGTATTTT
cdr3_aa: CASSHVYRPGPSTDTQYF

clone_size: -
d_call: TRBD1
j_call: TRBJ2-2
v_call: TRBV19
cdr3_nt: TGTGCCAGTAGTATTAGGGGGCTACCCGGGGAGCTGTTTTTT
cdr3_aa: CASSIRGLPGELFF

clone_size: -
d_call: TRBD1
j_call: TRBJ1-1
v_call: TRBV2
cdr3_nt: TGTGCCAGCATCCGACAGGGTAACACTGAAGCTTTCTTT
cdr3_aa: CASIRQGNTEAFF

clone_size: -
d_call: TRBD1
j_call: TRBJ2-1
v_call: TRBV5-1
cdr3_nt: TGCGCCAGCAGCCCCCTCCCAGGGGGCGAGATATATGAGCAGTTCTTC
cdr3_aa: CASSPLPGGEIYEQFF

clone_size: -
d_call: TRBD1
j_call: TRBJ2-4
v_call: TRBV28
cdr3_nt: TGTGCCAGCAGTTTAACGGGACAGGGGGCGCGTGTTTACATTCAGTACTTC
cdr3_aa: CASSLTGQGARVYIQYF

clone_size: -
d_call: -
j_call: TRBJ1-1
v_call: TRBV19
cdr3_nt: TGTGCCAGTAGTCTAGCTCCGGGTATTCCAGCTTTCTTT
cdr3_aa: CASSLAPGIPAFF

clone_size: -
d_call: -
j_call: TRBJ1-4
v_call: TRBV18
cdr3_nt: TGTGCCAGCTCACGGAGCCTCTTGGACCCTAATGAAAAACTGTTTTTT
cdr3_aa: CASSRSLLDPNEKLFF

clone_size: -
d_call: -
j_call: TRBJ2-7
v_call: TRBV7-9
cdr3_nt: TGTGCCAGCAGCTTGGGCGGGTTCACCTACGAGCAGTACTTC
cdr3_aa: CASSLGGFTYEQYF

clone_size: -
d_call: TRBD1
j_call: TRBJ1-5
v_call: TRBV19
cdr3_nt: TGTGCCAGTAGTATAGCCAGGGGGGGCAATCAGCCCCAGCATTTT
cdr3_aa: CASSIARGGNQPQHF

clone_size: once
d_call: TRBD2
j_call: TRBJ2-7
v_call: TRBV5-4
cdr3_nt: TGTGCCAGCAGCTTCGCCGGGACTAGCCACGAGCAGTACTTC
cdr3_aa: CASSFAGTSHEQYF

clone_size: -
d_call: -
j_call: TRBJ2-5
v_call: TRBV7-8
cdr3_nt: TGTGCCAGCAGCTTCGGTCGGCAAGAGACCCAGTACTTC
cdr3_aa: CASSFGRQETQYF

clone_size: -
d_call: -
j_call: TRBJ1-4
v_call: TRBV5-1
cdr3_nt: TGCGCCAGCAGCTTCAGGGTAGAGGAAAAACTGTTTTTT
cdr3_aa: CASSFRVEEKLFF

clone_size: once
d_call: -
j_call: TRBJ1-3
v_call: TRBV6-6
cdr3_nt: TGTGCCAGCAGTTACGGCGCGTACTCTGGAAACACCATATATTTT
cdr3_aa: CASSYGAYSGNTIYF

clone_size: once
d_call: -
j_call: TRBJ2-7
v_call: TRBV11-3
cdr3_nt: TGTGCCAGCAGCTTAGTCAGGGGTGGGGAGCAGTACTTC
cdr3_aa: CASSLVRGGEQYF

clone_size: -
d_call: TRBD1
j_call: TRBJ2-4
v_call: TRBV9
cdr3_nt: TGTGCCAGCAGCGCCCGAACAGGGGTAGGGGGAAACATTCAGTACTTC
cdr3_aa: CASSARTGVGGNIQYF

clone_size: -
d_call: TRBD1
j_call: TRBJ1-2
v_call: TRBV9
cdr3_nt: TGTGCCAGCAGCGTGACAGGGGCCAACTATGGCTACACCTTC
cdr3_aa: CASSVTGANYGYTF

clone_size: -
d_call: -
j_call: TRBJ1-1
v_call: TRBV10-3
cdr3_nt: TGTGCCATCAGTGAGTCTGATAGGGGTAGCACTGAAGCTTTCTTT
cdr3_aa: CAISESDRGSTEAFF

clone_size: -
d_call: TRBD1
j_call: TRBJ2-7
v_call: TRBV5-1
cdr3_nt: TGCGCCAGCAGCTTGAGGTGGCCTTCGGGACAGATCTCCTACGAGCAGTACTTC
cdr3_aa: CASSLRWPSGQISYEQYF

clone_size: -
d_call: -
j_call: TRBJ1-5
v_call: TRBV5-4
cdr3_nt: TGTGCCAGCAGCTTGGGGGGTGGCAGGGGAAGCAATCAGCCCCAGCATTTT
cdr3_aa: CASSLGGGRGSNQPQHF

clone_size: -
d_call: TRBD1
j_call: TRBJ2-1
v_call: TRBV5-1
cdr3_nt: TGCGCCAGCAGCTTCCACCGACAGGGGGATTACAATGAGCAGTTCTTC
cdr3_aa: CASSFHRQGDYNEQFF

clone_size: -
d_call: TRBD1
j_call: TRBJ2-7
v_call: TRBV28
cdr3_nt: TGTGCCAGCGGATCCGGAGGACAGGGGACCCACGAGCAGTACTTC
cdr3_aa: CASGSGGQGTHEQYF

clone_size: -
d_call: -
j_call: TRBJ2-1
v_call: TRBV7-9
cdr3_nt: TGTGCCAGCAGCTTTTTTCGACAACGGGGCTACAATGAGCAGTTCTTC
cdr3_aa: CASSFFRQRGYNEQFF

clone_size: -
d_call: TRBD2
j_call: TRBJ2-3
v_call: TRBV28
cdr3_nt: TGTGCCGGCCGCGGGAGGTGGACAGATACGCAGTATTTT
cdr3_aa: CAGRGRWTDTQYF

clone_size: once
d_call: TRBD1
j_call: TRBJ2-7
v_call: TRBV5-1
cdr3_nt: TGCGCCAGCAGCCCCCTCCTACAGGGGCAGCAGTACTTC
cdr3_aa: CASSPLLQGQQYF

clone_size: -
d_call: -
j_call: TRBJ2-7
v_call: TRBV28
cdr3_nt: TGTGCCAGCAGTCGTCGAGGAGGCCTCGGGGAGCAGTACTTC
cdr3_aa: CASSRRGGLGEQYF

clone_size: -
d_call: -
j_call: TRBJ1-4
v_call: TRBV5-4
cdr3_nt: TGTGCCAGCAGCGATTCAGGACGGGACGAGAGGGAAAAACTGTTTTTT
cdr3_aa: CASSDSGRDEREKLFF

clone_size: -
d_call: -
j_call: TRBJ2-6
v_call: TRBV28
cdr3_nt: TGTGCCAGCAGTCAACAACAGGGTGTCCTGACTTTC
cdr3_aa: CASSQQQGVLTF

clone_size: -
d_call: -
j_call: TRBJ1-1
v_call: TRBV18
cdr3_nt: TGTGCCAGCTCACCGGTGCTGGTTTCGAACACTGAAGCTTTCTTT
cdr3_aa: CASSPVLVSNTEAFF

clone_size: -
d_call: TRBD2
j_call: TRBJ2-1
v_call: TRBV4-2
cdr3_nt: TGTGCCAGCAGCCCTAGCCGGGCTAGCGGGTCCTACAATGAGCAGTTCTTC
cdr3_aa: CASSPSRASGSYNEQFF

clone_size: -
d_call: TRBD1
j_call: TRBJ2-7
v_call: TRBV19
cdr3_nt: TGTGCCACGAGACATCCGGGACAGACGTCCGAGCAGTACTTC
cdr3_aa: CATRHPGQTSEQYF

clone_size: -
d_call: TRBD2
j_call: TRBJ2-3
v_call: TRBV11-2
cdr3_nt: TGTGCCAGCAGCTTACGGAGCGGGAGGGCCGCAGATACGCAGTATTTT
cdr3_aa: CASSLRSGRAADTQYF

clone_size: -
d_call: -
j_call: TRBJ1-4
v_call: TRBV19
cdr3_nt: TGTGCCAGTAGTATAGCCGGGGTGGAAGAAAAACTGTTTTTT
cdr3_aa: CASSIAGVEEKLFF

clone_size: -
d_call: TRBD1
j_call: TRBJ2-7
v_call: TRBV28
cdr3_nt: TGTGCCAGCAGCGCACCGGGACAGGGATACTACGAGCAGTACTTC
cdr3_aa: CASSAPGQGYYEQYF

clone_size: -
d_call: TRBD1
j_call: TRBJ2-5
v_call: TRBV9
cdr3_nt: TGTGCCAGCAGCGTAGGGACAGGGGGCTTCCAAGAGACCCAGTACTTC
cdr3_aa: CASSVGTGGFQETQYF

clone_size: -
d_call: TRBD2
j_call: TRBJ2-1
v_call: TRBV5-1
cdr3_nt: TGCGCCAGCAGCTTTTTGGCGGGAGCCCCCTACAATGAGCAGTTCTTC
cdr3_aa: CASSFLAGAPYNEQFF

clone_size: -
d_call: TRBD1
j_call: TRBJ1-1
v_call: TRBV5-1
cdr3_nt: TGCGCCAGCAGCTTGGAAAACCTTGGGACAGGGGCTAAAGCTTTCTTT
cdr3_aa: CASSLENLGTGAKAFF

clone_size: once
d_call: -
j_call: TRBJ1-4
v_call: TRBV5-1
cdr3_nt: TGCGCCAGCAGCTTGTTCGTGGCAGGGGCGGGGACTAATGAAAAACTGTTTTTT
cdr3_aa: CASSLFVAGAGTNEKLFF

clone_size: -
d_call: -
j_call: TRBJ2-1
v_call: TRBV7-3
cdr3_nt: TGTGCCAGCACCACCATGGGGGGCTCCTACAATGAGCAGTTCTTC
cdr3_aa: CASTTMGGSYNEQFF

clone_size: -
d_call: -
j_call: TRBJ2-7
v_call: TRBV14
cdr3_nt: TGTGCCAGCAGCCAAGCTCTCAGCTCCTACGAGCAGTACTTC
cdr3_aa: CASSQALSSYEQYF

clone_size: -
d_call: -
j_call: TRBJ2-1
v_call: TRBV30
cdr3_nt: TGTGCCTGGAGGAAGGGGGGTGGTAATGAGCAGTTCTTC
cdr3_aa: CAWRKGGGNEQFF

clone_size: -
d_call: -
j_call: TRBJ2-3
v_call: TRBV27
cdr3_nt: TGTGCCAGCAGTTCCCCAGGGGATACCACAGATACGCAGTATTTT
cdr3_aa: CASSSPGDTTDTQYF

clone_size: -
d_call: -
j_call: TRBJ1-3
v_call: TRBV28
cdr3_nt: TGTGCCAGCAGCCGACCGGGGGGGAGGTATCGCACCATATATTTT
cdr3_aa: CASSRPGGRYRTIYF

clone_size: -
d_call: -
j_call: TRBJ2-7
v_call: TRBV7-2
cdr3_nt: TGTGCCAGCAGCCTCAGGGGAGTCCTCGATGACGAGCAGTACTTC
cdr3_aa: CASSLRGVLDDEQYF

clone_size: -
d_call: TRBD1
j_call: TRBJ2-1
v_call: TRBV5-1
cdr3_nt: TGCGCCAGCAACGAATGGACAGGCTCCTACAATGAGCAGTTCTTC
cdr3_aa: CASNEWTGSYNEQFF

clone_size: -
d_call: -
j_call: TRBJ1-5
v_call: TRBV18
cdr3_nt: TGTGCCAGCTCACCTCTCGGTCAGCCCCAGCATTTT
cdr3_aa: CASSPLGQPQHF

clone_size: -
d_call: -
j_call: TRBJ2-3
v_call: TRBV19
cdr3_nt: TGTGCCAGTAGGGTATCTGGGGCAGGATCAGATACGCAGTATTTT
cdr3_aa: CASRVSGAGSDTQYF

clone_size: -
d_call: -
j_call: TRBJ2-3
v_call: TRBV10-3
cdr3_nt: TGTGCCATCGGAGACAGGACGACAGATACGCAGTATTTT
cdr3_aa: CAIGDRTTDTQYF

clone_size: -
d_call: -
j_call: TRBJ1-2
v_call: TRBV4-1
cdr3_nt: TGCGCCAGCAGCCAAGATGGCCCAGCTAACTATGGCTACACCTTC
cdr3_aa: CASSQDGPANYGYTF

clone_size: -
d_call: -
j_call: TRBJ2-7
v_call: TRBV7-7
cdr3_nt: TGTGCCAGCAGCTTAGCCCTTGCCTACGAGCAGTACTTC
cdr3_aa: CASSLALAYEQYF

clone_size: -
d_call: -
j_call: TRBJ2-5
v_call: TRBV4-1
cdr3_nt: TGCGCCAGCAGCCAAGAGGGAGTCGGAAAAGAGACCCAGTACTTC
cdr3_aa: CASSQEGVGKETQYF